A selection of T cell receptor beta chains follows, all from one sample in a study of T cell responses to AZD1222 COVID-19 vaccine. Produced via immunoSEQ multiplex PCR; TCRdb's table is partial and in-frame only. Of more than 85,000 clones in the sample, roughly nine tenths were seen once. The specimen comprised peripheral blood, sampled on day 0 of AZD1222 vaccination. The origin of the receptors is an adult in good health. The CDR3 runs from the conserved cysteine through the conserved F or W. Each record gives: CDR3 length, V gene, CDR3 protein.

16,TRBV7-2,CASSQGWGTSGYEQYF
14,TRBV7-3,CASSLTGGSDEQFF
17,TRBV5-1,CASSLAGVAGGRGEQFF
17,TRBV27,CASSSPGDPLSGNTIYF
14,TRBV7-2,CASSLAGGVNEQYF
19,TRBV6-6,CASSRTRLAGGSSTDTQYF
16,TRBV28,CASRQSLEQGGYGYTF
15,TRBV19,CASSPGRPPNNEQFF
12,TRBV6-5,CASKGADEKLFF
16,TRBV5-1,CASSLVNSPANEKLFF
13,TRBV5-6,CASSLYGLETQYF
16,TRBV3-1/TRBV3-2,CASSQGLNPVIYEQYF
18,TRBV7-2,CASSLAPSGGGGQETQYF
15,TRBV11-2,CASSLIGRSTGELFF
13,TRBV7-2,CASSFGQGYEQYF
14,TRBV6-5,CASRLYPATGELFF
14,TRBV3-1/TRBV3-2,CASSRGGPRYEQYF
15,TRBV3-1/TRBV3-2,CATLEQGKGKEKLFF
17,TRBV28,CASSPSPGAKNTDTQYF
14,TRBV2,CASTEGRVGQPQHF
15,TRBV6-2/TRBV6-3,CASSYLGQMNTEAFF
16,TRBV5-1,CASSLDGSATNEKLFF
19,TRBV5-1,CASSLLKGPASTSNTEAFF
14,TRBV18,CASSPPTLSYEQYF
18,TRBV7-2,CASSSRGSGTPTSYEQYF
14,TRBV7-9,CASVGGVGAYEQYF
15,TRBV5-5,CASSLAVSLTGELFF
13,TRBV6-1,CASSDRDRAGYTF
15,TRBV3-1/TRBV3-2,CASSFSTAPGNTIYF
14,TRBV19,CASRRGHATGELFF
13,TRBV12-3/TRBV12-4,CASRPTGGRRVFF
12,TRBV25-1,CASRVGSDTQYF
14,TRBV28,CASTLGGNKETQYF
16,TRBV6-2/TRBV6-3,CASTPTRAPNTGELFF
14,TRBV21-1,CASSKARQDYGYTF
13,TRBV24-1,CATSDGTTSGAFF
14,TRBV7-9,CASSLNGYQETQYF
14,TRBV7-6,CASSGVGVGNTIYF
12,TRBV9,CASSRPPGGYTF
14,TRBV5-1,CASSLEGGRYEQYF
15,TRBV28,CASSTFTGGGTEAFF
12,TRBV29-1,CSAFMGNTEAFF
13,TRBV7-3,CASSLGRAGELFF
12,TRBV29-1,CSASVGTNEQYF
12,TRBV3-1/TRBV3-2,CASSQSSHGYTF
13,TRBV19,CASLLTGANVLTF
14,TRBV7-2,CASSPRGQTYEQYF
14,TRBV2,CASSWGQMNTEAFF